This TCR beta chain derives from a study of CD8+ T cells in alopecia areata. Study context: Among treated patients, oral tofacitinib was administered at 5 to 10 mg twice daily.

RNA, once extracted, was reverse transcribed into cDNA for use as the sequencing template. The table came from immunoSEQ multiplex PCR; TCRdb's copy has only in-frame clones and leaves some out. The sample carries fewer than 250,000 clones, around two fifths recorded once. Details on this clone: Its antigen is unidentified.

General study results and limits: Lesional scalp exceeded normal scalp in clonality, especially in alopecia totalis/universalis. Administration of tofacitinib significantly diminished scalp clonality and expanded CD8+ clones within the top 100.

Germline V CDR1 and CDR2: SQVTM, ANQGSEA. J gave up 6 bases and V 1 base, and 8 bases lay outside the gene matches. The CDR3 is made up of 15 amino acids. Treatment reported: oral pan-JAK inhibitor, 5-10 mg twice daily. Here the sequenced sample was CD4+ T cells sorted from blood, taken at approximately week 39, from a patient treated with tofacitinib. The TCR was taken from a human donor with alopecia areata. The genes are TRBV29-1 and TRBJ1-1, with TRBD1 identical over 10 bases. DNA of the CDR3: TGCAGCGTTGAAGGTTCGGGACAGGGGAAGCCTGAAGCTTTCTTT. It translates to CSVEGSGQGKPEAFF.